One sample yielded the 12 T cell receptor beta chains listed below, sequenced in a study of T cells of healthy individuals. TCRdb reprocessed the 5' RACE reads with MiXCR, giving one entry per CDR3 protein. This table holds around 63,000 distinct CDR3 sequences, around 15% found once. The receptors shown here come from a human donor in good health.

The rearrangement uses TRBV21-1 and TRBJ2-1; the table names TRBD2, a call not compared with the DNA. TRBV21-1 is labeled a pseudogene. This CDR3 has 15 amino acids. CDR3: CATPEQTLSRAEQFF. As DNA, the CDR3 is TGTGCCACCCCAGAGCAGACTCTCTCTAGGGCTGAGCAGTTCTTC.

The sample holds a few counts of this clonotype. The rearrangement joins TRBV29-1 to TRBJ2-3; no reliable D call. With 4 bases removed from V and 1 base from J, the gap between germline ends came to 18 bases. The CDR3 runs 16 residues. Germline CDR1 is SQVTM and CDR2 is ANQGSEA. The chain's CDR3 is CSVGTLDSHRTDTQYF. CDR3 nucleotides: TGCAGCGTTGGAACTCTCGACTCGCATCGCACAGATACGCAGTATTTT.

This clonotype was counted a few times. CDR3 coding DNA: TGTGCCAGCTCTCCAGGGACAGGGGGAGAGTACTTC. Its translation is CASSPGTGGEYF. V is TRBV7-9 and J is TRBJ2-5; 11 nucleotides agree with TRBD1. Trimming at V came to 8 bases and at J to 12 bases, leaving 8 bases not matched to a gene. CDR3 size: 12 residues. Germline V lookup: CDR1 SEHNR, CDR2 FQNEAQ (reference sequence).

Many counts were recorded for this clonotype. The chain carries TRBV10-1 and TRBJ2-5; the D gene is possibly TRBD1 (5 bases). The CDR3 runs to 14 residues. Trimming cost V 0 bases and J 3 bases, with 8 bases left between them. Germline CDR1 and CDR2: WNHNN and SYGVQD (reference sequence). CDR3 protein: CASSESRREETQYF. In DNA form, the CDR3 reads TGCGCCAGCAGTGAGTCGCGCAGGGAAGAGACCCAGTACTTC.

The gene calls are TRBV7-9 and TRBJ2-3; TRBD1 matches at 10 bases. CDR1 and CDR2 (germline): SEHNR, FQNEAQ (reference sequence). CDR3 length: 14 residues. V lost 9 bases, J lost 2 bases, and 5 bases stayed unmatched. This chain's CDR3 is CASGGTGDTDTQYF. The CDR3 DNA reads TGTGCCAGTGGCGGGACAGGGGACACAGATACGCAGTATTTT.

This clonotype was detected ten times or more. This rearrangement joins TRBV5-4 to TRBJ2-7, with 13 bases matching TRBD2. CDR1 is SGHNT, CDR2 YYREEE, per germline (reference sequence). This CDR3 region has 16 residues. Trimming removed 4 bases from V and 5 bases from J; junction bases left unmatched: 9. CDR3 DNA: TGTGCCAGCAGCCCCTCTAGGACTAGCGGGAGCCACGAGCAGTACTTC. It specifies CASSPSRTSGSHEQYF.

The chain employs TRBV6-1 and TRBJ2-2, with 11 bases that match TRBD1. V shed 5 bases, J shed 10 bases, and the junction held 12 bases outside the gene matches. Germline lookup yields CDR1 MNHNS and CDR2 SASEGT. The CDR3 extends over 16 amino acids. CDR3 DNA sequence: TGTGCCAGCAGTCCGAGGGACAGGGGGAAATATGAGGAGCTGTTTTTT. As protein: CASSPRDRGKYEELFF.

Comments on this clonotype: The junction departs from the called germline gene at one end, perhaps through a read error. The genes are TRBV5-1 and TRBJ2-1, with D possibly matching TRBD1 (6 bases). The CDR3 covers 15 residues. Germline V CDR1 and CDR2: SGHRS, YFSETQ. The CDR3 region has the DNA TGCGCCAGCAGCACCCGGGACAACTCCTACACTGAGCAGTTCTTC. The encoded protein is CASSTRDNSYTEQFF. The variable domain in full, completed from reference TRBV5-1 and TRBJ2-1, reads KAGVTQTPRYLIKTRGQQVTLSCSPISGHRSVSWYQQTPGQGLQFLFEYFSETQRNKGNFPGRFSGRQFSNSRSEMNVSTLELGDSALYLCASSTRDNSYTEQFFGPGTRLTVL.

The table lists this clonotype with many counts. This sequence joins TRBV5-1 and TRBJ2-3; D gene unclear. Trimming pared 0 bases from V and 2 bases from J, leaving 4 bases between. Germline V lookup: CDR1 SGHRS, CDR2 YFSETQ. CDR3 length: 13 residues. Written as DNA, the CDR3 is TGCGCCAGCAGCTTGGCGCCCACAGATACGCAGTATTTT. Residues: CASSLAPTDTQYF.

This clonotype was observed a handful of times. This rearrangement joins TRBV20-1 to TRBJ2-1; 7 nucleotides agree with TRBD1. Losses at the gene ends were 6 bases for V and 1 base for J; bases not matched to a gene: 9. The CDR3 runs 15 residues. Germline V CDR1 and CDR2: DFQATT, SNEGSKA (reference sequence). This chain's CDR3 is CSAHRQGKSYNEQFF. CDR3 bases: TGCAGTGCACACCGACAGGGAAAGTCCTACAATGAGCAGTTCTTC.

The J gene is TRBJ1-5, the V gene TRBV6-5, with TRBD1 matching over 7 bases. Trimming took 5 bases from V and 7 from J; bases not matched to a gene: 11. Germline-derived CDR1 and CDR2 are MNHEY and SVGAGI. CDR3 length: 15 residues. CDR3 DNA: TGTGCCAGCAGTAATAAGGGGGCATATGGGCAGCCCCAGCATTTT. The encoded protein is CASSNKGAYGQPQHF.

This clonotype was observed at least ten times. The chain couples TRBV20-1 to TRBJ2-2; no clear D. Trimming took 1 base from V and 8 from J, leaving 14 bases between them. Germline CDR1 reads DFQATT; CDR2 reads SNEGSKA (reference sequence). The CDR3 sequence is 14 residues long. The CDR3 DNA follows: TGCAGTGCTAGAGTTCAAGGGTTTGGGGGGGAGCTGTTTTTT. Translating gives CSARVQGFGGELFF.